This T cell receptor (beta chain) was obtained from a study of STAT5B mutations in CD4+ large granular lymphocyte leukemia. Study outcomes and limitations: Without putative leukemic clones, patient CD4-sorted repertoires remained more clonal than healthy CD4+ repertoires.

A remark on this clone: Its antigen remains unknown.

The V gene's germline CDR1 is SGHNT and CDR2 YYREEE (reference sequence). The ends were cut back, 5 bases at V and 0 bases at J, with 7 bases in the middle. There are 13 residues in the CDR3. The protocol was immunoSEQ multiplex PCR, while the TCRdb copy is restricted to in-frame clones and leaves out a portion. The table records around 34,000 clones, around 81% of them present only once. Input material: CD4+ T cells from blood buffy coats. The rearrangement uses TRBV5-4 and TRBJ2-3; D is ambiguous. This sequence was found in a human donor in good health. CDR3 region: CASRDHSTDTQYF. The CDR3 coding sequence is TGTGCCAGCAGGGATCATAGCACAGATACGCAGTATTTT.